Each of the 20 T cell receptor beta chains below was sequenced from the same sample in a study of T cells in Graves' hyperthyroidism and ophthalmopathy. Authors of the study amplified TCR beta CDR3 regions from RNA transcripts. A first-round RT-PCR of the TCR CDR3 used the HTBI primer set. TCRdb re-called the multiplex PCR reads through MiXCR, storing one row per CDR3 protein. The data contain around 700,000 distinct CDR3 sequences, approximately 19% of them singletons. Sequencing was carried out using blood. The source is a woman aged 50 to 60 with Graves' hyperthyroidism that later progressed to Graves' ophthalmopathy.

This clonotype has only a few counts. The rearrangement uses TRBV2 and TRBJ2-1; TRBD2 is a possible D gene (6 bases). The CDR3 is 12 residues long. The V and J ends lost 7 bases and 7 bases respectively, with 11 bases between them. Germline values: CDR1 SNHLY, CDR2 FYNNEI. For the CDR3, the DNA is TGTGCCAGCACCCGGGGGAGTAATGAGCAGTTCTTC. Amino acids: CASTRGSNEQFF. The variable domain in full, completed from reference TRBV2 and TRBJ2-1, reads EPEVTQTPSHQVTQMGQEVILRCVPISNHLYFYWYRQILGQKVEFLVSFYNNEISEKSEIFDDQFSVERPDGSNFTLKIRSTKLEDSAMYFCASTRGSNEQFFGPGTRLTVL.

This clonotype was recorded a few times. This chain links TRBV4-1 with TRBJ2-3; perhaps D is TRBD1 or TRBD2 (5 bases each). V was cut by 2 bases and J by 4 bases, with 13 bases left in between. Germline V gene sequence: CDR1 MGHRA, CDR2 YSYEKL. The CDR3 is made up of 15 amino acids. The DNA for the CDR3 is TGCGCCAGCAGCCAATACAGGAGGCAATCAGATACGCAGTATTTT. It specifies CASSQYRRQSDTQYF.

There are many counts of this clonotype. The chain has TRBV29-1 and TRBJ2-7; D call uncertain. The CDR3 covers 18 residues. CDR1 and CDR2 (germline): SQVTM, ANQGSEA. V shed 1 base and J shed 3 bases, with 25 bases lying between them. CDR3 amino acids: CSVEGLGLAGRDIYEQYF. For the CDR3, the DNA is TGCAGCGTTGAAGGATTAGGTCTTGCTGGTCGTGATATCTACGAGCAGTACTTC.

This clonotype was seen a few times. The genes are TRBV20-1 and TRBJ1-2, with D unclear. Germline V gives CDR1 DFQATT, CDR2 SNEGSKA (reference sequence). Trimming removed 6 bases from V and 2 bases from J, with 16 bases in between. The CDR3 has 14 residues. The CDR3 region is CSATRIGFNYGYTF. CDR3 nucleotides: TGCAGTGCGACCCGGATAGGGTTCAACTATGGCTACACCTTC.

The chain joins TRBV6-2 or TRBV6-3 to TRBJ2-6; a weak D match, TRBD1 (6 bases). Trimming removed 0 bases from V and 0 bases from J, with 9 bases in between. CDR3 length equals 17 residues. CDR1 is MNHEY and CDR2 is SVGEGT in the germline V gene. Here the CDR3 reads CASSYSRQDSGANVLTF. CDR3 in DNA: TGTGCCAGCAGTTACTCGAGACAGGACTCTGGGGCCAACGTCCTGACTTTC.

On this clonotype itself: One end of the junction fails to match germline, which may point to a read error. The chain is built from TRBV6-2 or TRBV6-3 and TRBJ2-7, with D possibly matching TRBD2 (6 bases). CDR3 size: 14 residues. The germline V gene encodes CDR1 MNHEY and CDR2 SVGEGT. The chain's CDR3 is CVSSGSIPSQEQYF. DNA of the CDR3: TGTGTCAGCAGCGGGTCGATACCTTCTCAGGAGCAGTACTTC.

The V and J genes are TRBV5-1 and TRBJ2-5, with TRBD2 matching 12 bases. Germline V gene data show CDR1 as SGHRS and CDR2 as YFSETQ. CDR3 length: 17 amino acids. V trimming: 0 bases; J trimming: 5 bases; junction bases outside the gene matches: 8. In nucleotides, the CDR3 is TGCGCCAGCAGCTTGGAGGCTAGCGGGGGGGGTCGCGAGACCCAGTACTTC. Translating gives CASSLEASGGGRETQYF. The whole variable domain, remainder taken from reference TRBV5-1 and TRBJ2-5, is KAGVTQTPRYLIKTRGQQVTLSCSPISGHRSVSWYQQTPGQGLQFLFEYFSETQRNKGNFPGRFSGRQFSNSRSEMNVSTLELGDSALYLCASSLEASGGGRETQYFGPGTRLLVL.

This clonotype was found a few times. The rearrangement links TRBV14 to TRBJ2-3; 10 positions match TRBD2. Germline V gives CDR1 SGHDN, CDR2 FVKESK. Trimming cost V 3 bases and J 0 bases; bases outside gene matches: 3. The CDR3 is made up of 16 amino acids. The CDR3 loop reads CASSHLTSGSTDTQYF. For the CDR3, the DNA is TGTGCCAGCAGCCATCTGACTAGCGGGAGCACAGATACGCAGTATTTT.

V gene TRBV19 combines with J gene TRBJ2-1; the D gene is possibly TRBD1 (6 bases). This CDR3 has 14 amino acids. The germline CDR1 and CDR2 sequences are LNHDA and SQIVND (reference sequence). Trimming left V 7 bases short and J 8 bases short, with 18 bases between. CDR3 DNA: TGTGCCAGTAACGAGCAGGGGATGTCCGATGAGCAGTTCTTC. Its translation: CASNEQGMSDEQFF. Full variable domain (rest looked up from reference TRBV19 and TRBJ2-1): DGGITQSPKYLFRKEGQNVTLSCEQNLNHDAMYWYRQDPGQGLRLIYYSQIVNDFQKGDIAEGYSVSREKKESFPLTVTSAQKNPTAFYLCASNEQGMSDEQFFGPGTRLTVL.

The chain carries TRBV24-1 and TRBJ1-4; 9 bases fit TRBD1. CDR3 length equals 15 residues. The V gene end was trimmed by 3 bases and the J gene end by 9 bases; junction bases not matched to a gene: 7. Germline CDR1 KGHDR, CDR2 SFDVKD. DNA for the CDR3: TGTGCCACCAGTGATCCGGGACAGGGAGGAAAAAAACTGTTTTTT. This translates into CATSDPGQGGKKLFF.

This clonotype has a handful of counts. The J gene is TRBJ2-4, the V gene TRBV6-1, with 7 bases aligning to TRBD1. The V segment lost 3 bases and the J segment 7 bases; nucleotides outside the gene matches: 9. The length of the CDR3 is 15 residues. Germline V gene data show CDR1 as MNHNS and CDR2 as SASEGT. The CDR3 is CASSDERQGWNIQYF. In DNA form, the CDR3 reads TGTGCCAGCAGTGACGAAAGACAGGGTTGGAACATTCAGTACTTC.

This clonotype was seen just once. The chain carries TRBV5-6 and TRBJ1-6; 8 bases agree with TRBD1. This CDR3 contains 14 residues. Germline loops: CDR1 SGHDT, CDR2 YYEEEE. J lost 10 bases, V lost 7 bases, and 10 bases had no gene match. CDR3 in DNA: TGTGCCAGCCGCCCACTGACAGGGGAATCACCCCTCCACTTT. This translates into CASRPLTGESPLHF. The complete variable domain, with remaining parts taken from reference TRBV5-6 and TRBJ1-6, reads DAGVTQSPTHLIKTRGQQVTLRCSPKSGHDTVSWYQQALGQGPQFIFQYYEEEERQRGNFPDRFSGHQFPNYSSELNVNALLLGDSALYLCASRPLTGESPLHFGNGTRLTVT.

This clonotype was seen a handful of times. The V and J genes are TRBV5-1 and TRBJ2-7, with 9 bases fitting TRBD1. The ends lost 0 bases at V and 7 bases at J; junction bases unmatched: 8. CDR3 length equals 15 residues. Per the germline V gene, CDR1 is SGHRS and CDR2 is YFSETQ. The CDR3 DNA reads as TGCGCCAGCAGCTTGGGGGGACAGGGTGCACGGGAGCAGTACTTC. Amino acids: CASSLGGQGAREQYF.

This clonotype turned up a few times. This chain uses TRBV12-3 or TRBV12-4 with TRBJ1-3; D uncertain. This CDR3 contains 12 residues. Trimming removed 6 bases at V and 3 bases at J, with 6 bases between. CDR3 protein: CASSTIGNTIYF. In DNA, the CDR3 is TGTGCCAGCAGCACAATTGGAAACACCATATATTTT.

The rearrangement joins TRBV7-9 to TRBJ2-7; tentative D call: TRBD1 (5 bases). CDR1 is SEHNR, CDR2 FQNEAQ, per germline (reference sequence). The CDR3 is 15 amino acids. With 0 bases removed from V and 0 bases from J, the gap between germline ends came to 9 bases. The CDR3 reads CASSLAPGHSYEQYF. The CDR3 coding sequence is TGTGCCAGCAGCTTAGCCCCTGGACACTCCTACGAGCAGTACTTC.

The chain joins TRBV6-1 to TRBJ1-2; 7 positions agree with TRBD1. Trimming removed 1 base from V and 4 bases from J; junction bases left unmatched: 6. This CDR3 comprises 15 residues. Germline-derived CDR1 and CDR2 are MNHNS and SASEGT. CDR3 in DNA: TGTGCCAGCAGTGAAGGGGGGACAGCGGGCTATGGCTACACCTTC. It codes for CASSEGGTAGYGYTF.

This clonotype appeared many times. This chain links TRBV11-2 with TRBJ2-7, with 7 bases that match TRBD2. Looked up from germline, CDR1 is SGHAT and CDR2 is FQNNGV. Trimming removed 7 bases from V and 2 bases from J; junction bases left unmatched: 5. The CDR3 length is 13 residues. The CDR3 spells CASKSGDAYEQYF. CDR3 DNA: TGTGCCAGCAAAAGCGGGGACGCCTACGAGCAGTACTTC.

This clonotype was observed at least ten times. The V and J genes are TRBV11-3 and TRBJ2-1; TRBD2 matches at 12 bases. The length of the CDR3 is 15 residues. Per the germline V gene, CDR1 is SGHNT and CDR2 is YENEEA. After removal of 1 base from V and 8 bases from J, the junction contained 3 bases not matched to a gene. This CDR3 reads CASSLGLAGGHEQFF. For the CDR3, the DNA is TGTGCCAGCAGCTTAGGGCTAGCGGGGGGGCATGAGCAGTTCTTC.

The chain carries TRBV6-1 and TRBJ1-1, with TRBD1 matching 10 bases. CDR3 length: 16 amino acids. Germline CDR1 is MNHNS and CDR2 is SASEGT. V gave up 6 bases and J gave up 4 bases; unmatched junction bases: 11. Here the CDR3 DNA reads TGTGCCAGCAGCCGGGGGACAGGGGTTGAAAGCACTGAAGCTTTCTTT. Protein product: CASSRGTGVESTEAFF.

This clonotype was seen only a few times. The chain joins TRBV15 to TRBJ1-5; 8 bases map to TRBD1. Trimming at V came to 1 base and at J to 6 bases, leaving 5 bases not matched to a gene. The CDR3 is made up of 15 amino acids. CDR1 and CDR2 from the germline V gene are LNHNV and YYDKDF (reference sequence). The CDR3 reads CATSRADRGSQPQHF. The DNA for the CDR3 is TGTGCCACCAGCAGAGCCGACAGGGGCAGTCAGCCCCAGCATTTT.